The rows below give T cell receptor beta chains drawn from one sample of a study of blood T cell repertoires in COVID-19. This table comes from immunoSEQ multiplex PCR, and its TCRdb copy is limited to in-frame clones, with some not included. Seen here are some 250,000 clones, roughly 79% observed once, and the top ten hold 6.5% to 9%. Sequencing used peripheral blood. The receptors originated from a woman aged 80 or older with COVID-19, enrolled during active disease. The CDR3 runs from the conserved cysteine through the conserved F or W. Fields, in order: clone size, D gene, V gene, J gene, CDR3 DNA, CDR3 protein. The D gene is left open where the match is weak. A row's size may be missing; if present it is once, few, many or a size class.

-	-	TRBV6-5	TRBJ1-2	TGTGCCAGCAGTTACTCCCCCCGCGGGGGGGAAGGCTACACCTTC	CASSYSPRGGEGYTF
-	TRBD1	TRBV29-1	TRBJ1-4	TGCAGCGTGGCGGGACAGGCCTATGGAAAACTGTTTTTT	CSVAGQAYGKLFF
-	TRBD1	TRBV5-4	TRBJ1-2	TGTGCCAGCAGCTTGGATCCAGGGGGGTATGGCTACACCTTC	CASSLDPGGYGYTF
-	-	TRBV5-5	TRBJ1-5	TGTGCCAGCAGCTTGGGGTCAGGGCTTCAGCCCCAGCATTTT	CASSLGSGLQPQHF
-	-	TRBV9	TRBJ1-3	TGTGCCAGCAGCGGCCCGGGAGGAAACACCATATATTTT	CASSGPGGNTIYF
-	-	TRBV12-3/TRBV12-4	TRBJ2-1	TGTGCCAGCAGTCGACTGGTTTTCGAGGAGCAGTTCTTC	CASSRLVFEEQFF
-	-	TRBV18	TRBJ2-1	TGTGCCAGCTCGTACAACAGGGCTGAGCAGTTCTTC	CASSYNRAEQFF
-	-	TRBV18	TRBJ2-7	TGTGCCAGCTCACCACCAAACAGGGTTCAGTACTTC	CASSPPNRVQYF
-	TRBD1	TRBV5-4	TRBJ1-2	TGTGCCAGCAGCTTTGGACAGGGTTCTGGCTACACCTTC	CASSFGQGSGYTF
-	TRBD1	TRBV5-1	TRBJ1-1	TGCGCCAGCTCCCCGGGACAGGGGGCCCCTATTGAAGCTTTCTTT	CASSPGQGAPIEAFF
-	-	TRBV3-1/TRBV3-2	TRBJ2-3	TGTGCCAGCAGCCCTAAGGAGGGCAGGGTTCATTTTTTT	CASSPKEGRVHFF
-	-	TRBV18	TRBJ2-1	TGTGCCAGCTCACCAGAAGATAGCTCCTATAGGTCTAATGAGCAGTTCTTC	CASSPEDSSYRSNEQFF
once	-	TRBV5-1	TRBJ2-5	TGCGCCAGCAGCACGGAAGAGACCCAGTACTTC	CASSTEETQYF
-	TRBD1	TRBV5-5	TRBJ1-1	TGTGCCAGCAGCCTACAGGGGGATACTGAAGCTTTCTTT	CASSLQGDTEAFF